This T cell receptor (beta chain) was sequenced during a study of patients and donors after allogeneic stem cell transplantation. TCRdb re-derived calls from the RT-PCR reads in MiXCR, one entry per CDR3 protein. The sample yields approximately 170,000 distinct CDR3 sequences, about a quarter seen once. The CDR3 is 14 residues long. Trimming stripped 0 bases from V and 0 bases from J, with 5 bases between. Germline loops: CDR1 SGHRS, CDR2 YFSETQ. This clonotype originated in a human donor who was either an allogeneic HSCT recipient or a stem cell or donor lymphocyte infusion donor (not recorded which). It is not recorded whose cells these are; they may come from a transplant donor. The source material was blood, either unsorted or a sorted T cell fraction (not recorded which). This chain links TRBV5-1 with TRBJ2-3; D gene uncertain. The CDR3 spells CASSLALSTDTQYF. The CDR3 bases are TGCGCCAGCAGCTTGGCACTGAGCACAGATACGCAGTATTTT.